The sequence of this T cell receptor (beta chain) was determined in a study of blood T cell repertoires in COVID-19. V was pared by 6 bases and J by 2 bases, with 8 bases of the junction left unmatched. CDR1 and CDR2 from the germline V gene are SNHLY and FYNNEI. CDR3 length equals 15 residues. The table came from immunoSEQ multiplex PCR; TCRdb's copy has only in-frame clones and leaves some out. This sample carries 21,000 or so clones, roughly 90% of them seen once, and the ten largest clones take approximately 20%. This receptor was taken from a human donor in a cohort sampled during active COVID-19. The specimen was peripheral blood. The J gene is TRBJ2-3, the V gene TRBV2, with 7 bases that match TRBD2. DNA for the CDR3: TGTGCCAGCAGAGGGACTACGGTGGCCACAGATACGCAGTATTTT. It is translated as CASRGTTVATDTQYF.